The rows below give T cell receptor beta chains drawn from one sample of a study of blood T cell repertoires in COVID-19. Assay used: immunoSEQ multiplex PCR; TCRdb lists only in-frame clones, some missing. The sample carries a few hundred thousand clones, 85% recorded once. The material sequenced was peripheral blood. These receptors came from a woman younger than 30 with acute or convalescent COVID-19. Both conserved end residues are part of each CDR3. Each record gives: D gene, V gene, J gene, CDR3 length, clone size, CDR3 protein, CDR3 DNA. D genes are given only for firm matches. Size is omitted from some rows. Given values are once, few, many or a class for expanded clones.

>TRBD2|TRBV11-1|TRBJ2-3|14|-
CASSGLASTDTQYF
TGTGCCAGTTCCGGACTAGCGAGTACAGATACGCAGTATTTT
>TRBD2|TRBV3-1/TRBV3-2|TRBJ2-3|15|-
CASSQAGGFTDTQYF
TGTGCCAGCAGCCAAGCGGGGGGTTTCACAGATACGCAGTATTTT
>-|TRBV29-1|TRBJ2-1|11|-
CSVDEDNEQFF
TGCAGCGTTGATGAGGACAATGAGCAGTTCTTC
>TRBD1|TRBV6-5|TRBJ1-5|12|-
CASLGTAGPQHF
TGTGCCAGCCTCGGGACAGCCGGGCCCCAGCATTTT
>TRBD1|TRBV7-9|TRBJ2-2|16|-
CASSLPTGGDTGELFF
TGTGCCAGCAGCCTTCCGACAGGGGGTGACACCGGGGAGCTGTTTTTT
>TRBD1|TRBV24-1|TRBJ1-1|12|-
CATSEGQGQAFF
TGTGCCACCAGTGAAGGACAGGGACAAGCTTTCTTT
>-|TRBV11-2|TRBJ1-5|13|-
CASSVNRDQPQHF
TGTGCCAGCAGCGTCAACAGGGACCAGCCCCAGCATTTT
>-|TRBV7-9|TRBJ1-6|15|-
CASSLKAGPNSPLHF
TGTGCCAGCAGCTTAAAGGCAGGGCCCAATTCACCCCTCCACTTT
>-|TRBV28|TRBJ1-5|14|-
CASSLTGSNQPQHF
TGTGCCAGCAGTCTCACAGGTAGCAATCAGCCCCAGCATTTT
>TRBD1|TRBV7-6|TRBJ1-1|14|-
CASRPRQGKTEAFF
TGTGCCAGCAGGCCCAGACAGGGAAAGACTGAAGCTTTCTTT
>-|TRBV28|TRBJ2-1|12|-
CASSLRGIEQFF
TGTGCCAGCAGTTTAAGAGGAATAGAGCAGTTCTTC
>-|TRBV2|TRBJ2-1|15|-
CASSSRVTTYNEQFF
TGTGCCAGCAGTTCGCGGGTTACGACCTACAATGAGCAGTTCTTC
>-|TRBV7-3|TRBJ2-1|13|-
CASSPSVGGAEFF
TGTGCCAGCAGCCCTAGCGTCGGAGGGGCGGAGTTCTTC
>TRBD1|TRBV6-4|TRBJ2-1|13|-
CASSVRGQDEQFF
TGTGCCAGCAGTGTGAGAGGACAGGATGAGCAGTTCTTC
>TRBD1|TRBV29-1|TRBJ2-2|15|-
CSVSAYRGHTGELFF
TGCAGCGTGTCCGCCTACAGGGGGCACACCGGGGAGCTGTTTTTT
>-|TRBV24-1|TRBJ1-2|13|-
CATSEGQIYGYTF
TGTGCCACCAGTGAAGGACAGATCTATGGCTACACCTTC
>TRBD2|TRBV5-6|TRBJ2-7|16|-
CASSPGLAGPQIRQYF
TGTGCCAGCAGCCCCGGACTAGCGGGCCCCCAGATCCGGCAGTACTTC
>-|TRBV30|TRBJ1-2|11|-
CAWTGLEGYTF
TGTGCCTGGACAGGGTTGGAGGGCTACACCTTC
>TRBD2|TRBV6-6|TRBJ2-3|14|once
CASRSGGAADTQYF
TGTGCCAGCAGATCCGGGGGGGCGGCAGATACGCAGTATTTT
>TRBD2|TRBV27|TRBJ2-1|15|once
CASSLSGTSYNEQFF
TGTGCCAGCAGTTTAAGCGGGACCTCCTACAATGAGCAGTTCTTC
>-|TRBV3-1/TRBV3-2|TRBJ2-5|18|-
CASKGGGQKRSKKETQYF
TGTGCCAGCAAAGGAGGGGGACAGAAGCGATCTAAAAAAGAGACCCAGTACTTC
>TRBD1|TRBV30|TRBJ2-3|17|-
CAWTGGQGRVSTDTQYF
TGTGCCTGGACCGGGGGACAGGGTAGGGTAAGCACAGATACGCAGTATTTT
>-|TRBV7-3|TRBJ2-1|14|-
CASSPPEGENEQFF
TGTGCCAGCAGCCCCCCCGAGGGGGAAAATGAGCAGTTCTTC
>-|TRBV11-2|TRBJ1-1|14|-
CASSFGLPNTEAFF
TGTGCCAGCAGCTTCGGACTCCCGAACACTGAAGCTTTCTTT
>TRBD1|TRBV28|TRBJ2-7|15|-
CASRPAGTGGVEQYF
TGTGCCAGCAGACCTGCCGGGACAGGGGGTGTCGAGCAGTACTTC
>-|TRBV2|TRBJ2-2|16|-
CASSAGGISNTGELFF
TGTGCCAGCAGTGCTGGGGGGATATCGAACACCGGGGAGCTGTTTTTT
>-|TRBV4-1|TRBJ1-5|14|-
CASSQMVVDQPQHF
TGCGCCAGCAGCCAAATGGTGGTAGATCAGCCCCAGCATTTT
>TRBD1|TRBV29-1|TRBJ2-7|14|-
CSVGAGGHFYEQYF
TGCAGCGTTGGGGCAGGGGGTCACTTCTACGAGCAGTACTTC
>-|TRBV29-1|TRBJ2-3|18|-
CSVEDPPVLADAPDTQYF
TGCAGCGTTGAAGATCCGCCAGTCCTAGCAGATGCCCCAGATACGCAGTATTTT
>TRBD1|TRBV5-1|TRBJ2-7|14|-
CASRGQGAGYEQYF
TGCGCCAGCCGGGGACAGGGAGCAGGCTACGAGCAGTACTTC
>-|TRBV19|TRBJ2-7|14|-
CASSPGLFFYEQYF
TGTGCCAGTAGTCCCGGACTTTTCTTTTACGAGCAGTACTTC
>TRBD2|TRBV30|TRBJ2-1|15|-
CAWSVISGVGNEQFF
TGTGCCTGGAGTGTGATCAGCGGGGTAGGGAATGAGCAGTTCTTC
>TRBD1|TRBV5-4|TRBJ2-7|14|-
CASSSAGGRYEQYF
TGTGCCAGCAGCTCCGCAGGGGGCAGGTACGAGCAGTACTTC
>-|TRBV23-1|TRBJ1-4|16|-
CASSQSPADLKEKLFF
TGCGCCAGCAGTCAATCCCCGGCGGATTTGAAAGAAAAACTGTTTTTT
>-|TRBV5-6|TRBJ2-2|16|-
CASSLSPGERVGELFF
TGTGCCAGCAGCTTGTCCCCGGGGGAGAGGGTCGGGGAGCTGTTTTTT
>-|TRBV7-2|TRBJ1-3|15|-
CASSSRGTEGNTIYF
TGTGCCAGCAGTTCCAGGGGTACGGAGGGAAACACCATATATTTT
>TRBD2|TRBV7-9|TRBJ2-1|17|-
CASSSDLGRASYNEQFF
TGTGCCAGCAGCAGTGATCTCGGGAGGGCCTCCTACAATGAGCAGTTCTTC
>TRBD1|TRBV30|TRBJ2-4|13|-
CAWSGSGGNIQYF
TGTGCCTGGAGCGGGTCAGGGGGAAACATTCAGTACTTC
>-|TRBV28|TRBJ1-5|16|-
CASSTVGGIGNQPQHF
TGTGCCAGCAGTACCGTGGGAGGAATTGGCAATCAGCCCCAGCATTTT
>-|TRBV4-1|TRBJ2-7|14|-
CASSQEEASYEQYF
TGCGCCAGCAGCCAAGAAGAGGCCTCCTACGAGCAGTACTTC
>TRBD2|TRBV10-3|TRBJ2-3|16|-
CAISGGGGAVTDTQYF
TGTGCCATCAGCGGCGGGGGGGGCGCTGTCACAGATACGCAGTATTTT
>-|TRBV2|TRBJ1-1|13|-
CASSTDIGAEAFF
TGTGCCAGCAGTACGGATATAGGGGCTGAAGCTTTCTTT
>-|TRBV3-1/TRBV3-2|TRBJ1-1|15|-
CASSQVPGMNTEAFF
TGTGCCAGCAGCCAAGTTCCGGGGATGAACACTGAAGCTTTCTTT
>TRBD2|TRBV7-9|TRBJ2-3|13|-
CASSSGLTHTQYF
TGTGCCAGCAGCTCGGGACTAACTCACACGCAGTATTTT
>-|TRBV9|TRBJ2-7|13|-
CASSAGGNNEQYF
TGTGCCAGCAGCGCCGGGGGAAATAACGAGCAGTACTTC